The TCR beta chain described here comes from a study of blood T cell repertoires in COVID-19. Assay: immunoSEQ multiplex PCR; the TCRdb copy retains only in-frame clones and omits some. Found here are fewer than 300,000 clones, 82% of them singletons; the top ten hold 5%. V shed 8 bases, J shed 7 bases, and the junction held 10 bases outside the gene matches. CDR1 is MNHEY, CDR2 SVGAGI, per germline. CDR3 length: 15 amino acids. A COVID-19 case was met by exposed participants within 2 weeks before study entry. What was sequenced was PBMCs or T cells enriched from blood (not recorded which). The genes are TRBV6-5 and TRBJ2-2; 10 nucleotides match TRBD2. The clonotype comes from a man in his forties who had been exposed to COVID-19. The CDR3 region has the DNA TGTGCCAGCTGCTGGCTAGCGGGAGATGACGGGGAGCTGTTTTTT. Its translation: CASCWLAGDDGELFF.